The rows below give T cell receptor beta chains drawn from one sample of a study of T cell changes during pregnancy in multiple sclerosis. Some clones are missing from TCRdb's copy, which holds only in-frame ones; the method was immunoSEQ multiplex PCR. The sample includes about 52,000 clones, roughly 92% of them seen just once. Here the sequenced sample was CD4+ T cells from peripheral blood mononuclear cells, taken in the third trimester of pregnancy. Receptors originate from a female donor with multiple sclerosis, enrolled in a pregnancy study. Both conserved end residues are part of each CDR3. The D gene is left open where the match is weak. Part of the rows lack a size; the others show once, few, many or a class for expanded clones.

TRBD1 | TRBJ1-1 | TRBV11-2 | . | CASSLGQGNFNTEAFF | TGTGCCAGCAGCTTGGGACAGGGCAACTTTAACACTGAAGCTTTCTTT
. | TRBJ1-1 | TRBV21-1 | . | CASSKVPLRQGATEAFF | TGTGCCAGCAGCAAAGTTCCTTTGAGACAGGGGGCCACTGAAGCTTTCTTT
. | TRBJ1-4 | TRBV18 | . | CASSPTNTLNEKLFF | TGTGCCAGCTCGCCAACAAACACCCTTAATGAAAAACTGTTTTTT
TRBD1 | TRBJ1-1 | TRBV10-3 | . | CAITTDRAEAFF | TGTGCCATCACCACCGACAGGGCTGAAGCTTTCTTT
TRBD1 | TRBJ1-1 | TRBV7-9 | . | CASSLQQGISEAFF | TGTGCCAGCAGCTTACAACAGGGGATATCTGAAGCTTTCTTT
. | TRBJ2-7 | TRBV18 | few | CASSPEADSEQYF | TGTGCCAGCTCACCAGAAGCGGACTCCGAGCAGTACTTC
. | TRBJ2-3 | TRBV11-2 | . | CASSLASTIGTDTQYF | TGTGCCAGCAGCCTGGCATCTACTATTGGCACAGATACGCAGTATTTT
. | TRBJ2-7 | TRBV6-6 | . | CASSYSGTGSAYEQYF | TGTGCCAGCAGTTACTCCGGCACAGGGTCTGCCTACGAGCAGTACTTC
. | TRBJ2-3 | TRBV10-3 | . | CAISRTGTLTDTQYF | TGTGCCATCAGTCGGACCGGGACACTCACAGATACGCAGTATTTT
TRBD1 | TRBJ1-1 | TRBV11-3 | once | CASSTRQGLEAFF | TGTGCCAGCAGCACCCGACAGGGATTGGAGGCTTTCTTT
. | TRBJ2-3 | TRBV7-2 | . | CASSLEGRTTDTQYF | TGTGCCAGCAGCTTAGAGGGGCGCACCACAGATACGCAGTATTTT
TRBD1 | TRBJ2-7 | TRBV7-8 | few | CASSPRLGTAPYEQYF | TGTGCCAGCAGCCCCCGTCTGGGGACAGCCCCCTACGAGCAGTACTTC
. | TRBJ2-5 | TRBV2 | . | CASSEEMGPRETQYF | TGTGCCAGCAGTGAAGAAATGGGTCCGCGGGAGACCCAGTACTTC
TRBD2 | TRBJ2-7 | TRBV7-3 | . | CASSLGTGGAEQYF | TGTGCCAGCAGCCTCGGGACGGGGGGTGCCGAGCAGTACTTC
. | TRBJ2-3 | TRBV7-3 | . | CASSLRTGGTDTQYF | TGTGCCAGCAGCTTACGGACAGGAGGGACAGATACGCAGTATTTT
. | TRBJ1-1 | TRBV10-3 | . | CAISDSGEMNTEAFF | TGTGCCATCAGTGATTCAGGGGAAATGAACACTGAAGCTTTCTTT
. | TRBJ2-7 | TRBV7-3 | . | CASSKDRSYEQYF | TGTGCCAGCAGCAAGGACAGATCCTACGAGCAGTACTTC
. | TRBJ2-1 | TRBV4-1 | once | CASSHMRPTTSYNEQFF | TGCGCCAGCAGCCACATGAGGCCAACGACTTCCTACAATGAGCAGTTCTTC
. | TRBJ1-3 | TRBV19 | . | CASSSTASYSGNTIYF | TGTGCCAGTAGTTCAACCGCATCCTACTCTGGAAACACCATATATTTT
TRBD1 | TRBJ1-2 | TRBV4-2 | . | CASSQETGARYGYTF | TGTGCCAGCAGCCAAGAAACAGGGGCCCGCTATGGCTACACCTTC
. | TRBJ2-2 | TRBV6-5 | . | CASSYGSPNTGELFF | TGTGCCAGCAGTTACGGGAGCCCAAACACCGGGGAGCTGTTTTTT
TRBD1 | TRBJ1-3 | TRBV5-4 | . | CASSLAGTGPRTGNTIYF | TGTGCCAGCAGCTTGGCCGGGACAGGACCCAGAACTGGAAACACCATATATTTT
. | TRBJ2-7 | TRBV14 | . | CASSPDLGWGSEQYF | TGTGCCAGCAGCCCCGACCTGGGTTGGGGCTCCGAGCAGTACTTC
. | TRBJ1-5 | TRBV11-2 | once | CASSLQGTGQPQHF | TGTGCCAGCAGCTTACAGGGGACGGGGCAGCCCCAGCATTTT
. | TRBJ1-5 | TRBV5-6 | once | CASSLSHRVGQPQHF | TGTGCCAGCAGCTTGAGCCACAGGGTGGGTCAGCCCCAGCATTTT
. | TRBJ2-1 | TRBV7-2 | . | CASRLQGPSSYNEQFF | TGTGCCAGCAGGTTACAGGGTCCTAGCTCCTACAATGAGCAGTTCTTC
TRBD1 | TRBJ1-5 | TRBV29-1 | . | CSVADRAINQPQHF | TGCAGCGTTGCGGACAGGGCGATCAATCAGCCCCAGCATTTT
TRBD1 | TRBJ2-7 | TRBV6-6 | . | CASSYSVPGQGYEQYF | TGTGCCAGCAGTTACTCAGTTCCGGGACAGGGCTACGAGCAGTACTTC
TRBD2 | TRBJ2-7 | TRBV29-1 | . | CSGREGQQQYF | TGCAGCGGGCGGGAGGGGCAACAGCAGTACTTC
TRBD1 | TRBJ1-4 | TRBV7-8 | . | CASRRDRGNEKLFF | TGTGCCAGCAGGAGGGACAGGGGGAATGAAAAACTGTTTTTT
TRBD2 | TRBJ2-3 | TRBV4-1 | . | CASSHVSGFSTDTQYF | TGCGCCAGCAGCCACGTTAGCGGGTTTAGCACAGATACGCAGTATTTT
TRBD1 | TRBJ2-5 | TRBV19 | few | CASSISGQGAQETQYF | TGTGCCAGTAGTATATCGGGACAGGGGGCCCAAGAGACCCAGTACTTC
. | TRBJ2-7 | TRBV19 | once | CASSIGGANSYEQYF | TGTGCCAGTAGTATAGGTGGGGCCAACTCCTACGAGCAGTACTTC
TRBD1 | TRBJ1-3 | TRBV5-6 | . | CASSPSGTGPGNTIYF | TGTGCCAGCAGCCCGTCAGGGACAGGGCCTGGAAACACCATATATTTT
. | TRBJ2-7 | TRBV2 | . | CASSEDRTPYEQYF | TGTGCCAGCAGTGAAGACAGGACGCCCTACGAGCAGTACTTC
. | TRBJ1-6 | TRBV7-3 | . | CASSLQGSNNSPLHF | TGTGCCAGCAGCTTACAGGGAAGCAATAATTCACCCCTCCACTTT
TRBD1 | TRBJ2-3 | TRBV6-6 | many | CASRHGTGADTQYF | TGTGCCAGCCGCCACGGGACAGGAGCAGATACGCAGTATTTT
TRBD2 | TRBJ2-7 | TRBV6-5 | . | CASRLAGFYEQYF | TGTGCCAGCAGACTAGCGGGTTTCTACGAGCAGTACTTC
TRBD2 | TRBJ2-3 | TRBV19 | . | CASSDTSGGRQYF | TGTGCCAGTAGTGACACTAGCGGGGGGAGGCAGTATTTT
TRBD2 | TRBJ2-6 | TRBV7-2 | . | CASDGRGAGANVLTF | TGTGCCAGCGACGGACGGGGGGCTGGGGCCAACGTCCTGACTTTC
TRBD2 | TRBJ2-7 | TRBV7-8 | . | CASSLGLAGGYEQYF | TGTGCCAGCAGCCTCGGTCTAGCGGGGGGCTACGAGCAGTACTTC
TRBD2 | TRBJ2-1 | TRBV5-8 | many | CASSLATSGVYNEQFF | TGTGCCAGCAGCTTGGCCACTAGCGGGGTTTACAATGAGCAGTTCTTC
. | TRBJ2-1 | TRBV7-9 | . | CASSPLGFNEQFF | TGTGCCAGCAGCCCCCTGGGCTTCAATGAGCAGTTCTTC
. | TRBJ2-2 | TRBV6-5 | . | CASSYFEQTGEPFF | TGTGCCAGCAGTTATTTTGAGCAGACCGGGGAGCCGTTTTTT
TRBD1 | TRBJ2-7 | TRBV5-6 | . | CASSPLGGQGTSEQYF | TGTGCCAGCAGCCCTCTGGGGGGACAGGGGACAAGTGAGCAGTACTTC
. | TRBJ2-3 | TRBV10-3 | . | CAISDNPYTQYF | TGTGCCATCAGTGATAACCCCTACACGCAGTATTTT
TRBD1 | TRBJ2-1 | TRBV7-2 | . | CASSLAPGQGAHEQFF | TGTGCCAGCAGCTTAGCTCCCGGACAGGGGGCACATGAGCAGTTCTTC
TRBD1 | TRBJ2-2 | TRBV27 | once | CASSPEGAGRELFF | TGTGCCAGCAGTCCAGAGGGGGCAGGGAGGGAGCTGTTTTTT
. | TRBJ1-1 | TRBV6-5 | once | CASSRRQAGTEAFF | TGTGCCAGCAGCCGTCGACAGGCCGGCACTGAAGCTTTCTTT
. | TRBJ1-2 | TRBV5-4 | . | CASRSGQFINYGYTF | TGTGCCAGCAGGTCTGGACAGTTCATAAACTATGGCTACACCTTC